Below are 29 T cell receptor beta chains sequenced from a single sample in a study of graft-versus-host responses after intestinal transplantation. Their antigen targets remain unknown. Produced via immunoSEQ multiplex PCR; TCRdb's table is partial and in-frame only. The sample lists roughly 120,000 clones; just over 90% were seen once. Sequenced here: unstimulated CD8+ T cells sorted from spleen or lymph node cells, sampled before intestinal transplant. These TCRs come from a human donor who received an intestinal transplant.

The CDR3 protein is CASSGQGTGYEQFF. CDR3 sequence (DNA): TGCGCCAGCAGTGGACAGGGTACAGGGTATGAGCAGTTCTTC. The chain uses TRBV10-2 and TRBJ2-1; 7 bases fit TRBD1. The length of the CDR3 is 14 residues. Germline V CDR1 and CDR2: WSHSY, SAAADI. J was trimmed by 8 bases and V by 4 bases; bases with no gene match: 8.

This clone turned up a few times. The chain combines TRBV7-9 with TRBJ2-4; D gene uncertain. The CDR3 is 13 residues long. With 3 bases removed from V and 0 bases from J, the gap between germline ends came to 3 bases. Per the germline V gene, CDR1 is SEHNR and CDR2 is FQNEAQ (reference sequence). CDR3 region: CASSFEAKNIQYF. For the CDR3, the DNA is TGTGCCAGCAGCTTTGAAGCCAAAAACATTCAGTACTTC.

This rearrangement joins TRBV28 to TRBJ2-2; 9 bases agree with TRBD2. V gave up 0 bases and J gave up 7 bases; unmatched junction bases: 9. CDR1 MDHEN and CDR2 SYDVKM come from the germline V gene. This CDR3 region has 17 residues. The CDR3 here is CASSLWSASGMSGELFF. CDR3 DNA: TGTGCCAGCAGTTTATGGTCCGCTAGCGGGATGAGCGGGGAGCTGTTTTTT.

The chain couples TRBV4-2 to TRBJ2-1; 13 positions agree with TRBD2. There are 17 residues in the CDR3. J gave up 8 bases and V 0 bases, and 7 bases lay outside the gene matches. The germline V gene encodes CDR1 LGHNA and CDR2 YNFKEQ. The CDR3 nucleotides read TGTGCCAGCAGCCAAGATCACTCCGGGACTAGCGGGGATGAGCAGTTCTTC. Translated, it gives CASSQDHSGTSGDEQFF.

V and J are TRBV4-1 and TRBJ2-7, with unresolved D. V dropped 1 base and J dropped 5 bases, with 15 bases sitting between them. This CDR3 has 15 amino acids. The germline CDR1 and CDR2 sequences are MGHRA and YSYEKL. In DNA form, the CDR3 reads TGCGCCAGCAGCCAAGCCCCAGTTAGGGTCGACGAGCAGTACTTC. Translated: CASSQAPVRVDEQYF.

A few counts support this clone. Here the CDR3 reads CASSFPGGEQYF. CDR3 nucleotide sequence: TGTGCCAGCAGCTTTCCGGGGGGCGAGCAGTACTTC. This sequence joins TRBV5-4 and TRBJ2-7; 7 positions match TRBD2. Per the germline V gene, CDR1 is SGHNT and CDR2 is YYREEE (reference sequence). Losses at the gene ends were 2 bases for V and 6 bases for J; bases not matched to a gene: 2. The CDR3 has 12 residues.

This chain connects TRBV4-2 to TRBJ2-7, with D uncertain. The V and J ends lost 1 base and 3 bases respectively, with 7 bases between them. Germline V gives CDR1 LGHNA, CDR2 YNFKEQ. The CDR3 has 13 residues. Written as DNA, the CDR3 is TGTGCCAGCAGCCAAGTTCAAGGCTACGAGCAGTACTTC. It translates to CASSQVQGYEQYF.

The CDR3 DNA reads as TGTGCCAGCAGCTTTCAAGCGGTCTCCTACGAGCAGTACTTC. Translation: CASSFQAVSYEQYF. The chain uses TRBV11-2 and TRBJ2-7, with D possibly matching TRBD2 (5 bases). Germline-derived CDR1 and CDR2 are SGHAT and FQNNGV. CDR3 length: 14 amino acids. V lost 3 bases, J lost 0 bases, and 9 bases lay in between.

The gene calls are TRBV6-5 and TRBJ1-2; the D is unclear. V lost 0 bases, J lost 6 bases, and 11 bases lay in between. Germline values: CDR1 MNHEY, CDR2 SVGAGI. CDR3 size: 14 residues. This chain's CDR3 is CASSYSGNLNGYTF. DNA for the CDR3: TGTGCCAGCAGTTACTCTGGGAACCTAAATGGCTACACCTTC.

In its sample, this clone was seen once. This chain links TRBV27 with TRBJ1-1; D possibly corresponds to TRBD1 (5 bases). V dropped 4 bases and J dropped 0 bases, with 18 bases sitting between them. The CDR3 runs to 17 residues. The germline gives CDR1 MNHEY, CDR2 SMNVEV (reference sequence). The CDR3 DNA sequence: TGTGCCAGCAGTTCGACAGTTCCGTCCGCTATGAACACTGAAGCTTTCTTT. Translating gives CASSSTVPSAMNTEAFF.

J is TRBJ1-3 and V is TRBV6-5; D unresolved. The CDR3 consists of 16 residues. With 4 bases removed from V and 5 bases from J, the gap between germline ends came to 18 bases. The germline gives CDR1 MNHEY, CDR2 SVGAGI. The CDR3 region has the DNA TGTGCCAGCAGTTCCTCAAGACTGTTTGCGCGAAACACCATATATTTT. Its translation: CASSSSRLFARNTIYF.

This chain joins TRBV30 and TRBJ2-7; 16 positions agree with TRBD2. The J segment lost 6 bases and the V segment lost 1 base, leaving 12 bases of the junction unmatched. From germline, CDR1 is GTSNPN and CDR2 SVGIG (reference sequence). This CDR3 has 18 amino acids. For the CDR3, the DNA is TGTGCCTGGAGTGGAGCCGGGACTAGCGGGAGGGTACCTGGCGAGCAGTACTTC. This sequence encodes CAWSGAGTSGRVPGEQYF.

The V call is TRBV5-4, the J call TRBJ1-1, with TRBD1 identical over 7 bases. The length of the CDR3 is 16 residues. J lost 5 bases, V lost 4 bases, and 14 bases had no gene match. Germline V gives CDR1 SGHNT, CDR2 YYREEE (reference sequence). This CDR3 is CASSATPRQGNTEAFF. CDR3 DNA: TGTGCCAGCAGCGCAACACCCAGACAGGGAAATACTGAAGCTTTCTTT.

The gene calls are TRBV11-2 and TRBJ2-5, with 8 bases that match TRBD1. Judging by the DNA end, TRBJ2-7 fits better; the J call may be wrong. CDR1 is SGHAT and CDR2 is FQNNGV in the germline V gene. CDR3 length: 17 amino acids. The CDR3 DNA reads as TGTGCCAGCAGCTTATGGACAGGGAGAGGAGTCTCCTACGAGCAGTACTTC. Its protein is CASSLWTGRGVSYEQYF.

The chain couples TRBV13 to TRBJ2-1, with 13 positions matching TRBD2. Per the germline V gene, CDR1 is PRHDT and CDR2 is FYEKMQ (reference sequence). Germline trimming cut 1 base from V and 9 bases from J; bases unmatched to any gene: 6. The CDR3 has 16 residues. The CDR3 nucleotides are TGTGCCAGCAGCTTAGAATCCGGACTAGCGGGAGCTGAGCAGTTCTTC. This codes for CASSLESGLAGAEQFF. The complete variable domain, with remaining parts taken from reference TRBV13 and TRBJ2-1, reads AAGVIQSPRHLIKEKRETATLKCYPIPRHDTVYWYQQGPGQDPQFLISFYEKMQSDKGSIPDRFSAQQFSDYHSELNMSSLELGDSALYFCASSLESGLAGAEQFFGPGTRLTVL.

The genes are TRBV29-1 and TRBJ1-4; TRBD1 aligns across 8 bases. Germline V gene sequence: CDR1 SQVTM, CDR2 ANQGSEA. V shed 4 bases and J 7 bases; nucleotides not matched to a gene: 23. The CDR3 covers 19 residues. The DNA for the CDR3 is TGCAGCGTTGTATCTTCCCGGTTAGAGACAGGACAGGGAGGTGAAAAACTGTTTTTT. Its protein is CSVVSSRLETGQGGEKLFF.

The chain carries TRBV15 and TRBJ2-2; TRBD2 aligns across 13 bases. After removal of 6 bases from V and 6 bases from J, the junction contained 10 bases not matched to a gene. Germline CDR1 is LNHNV and CDR2 is YYDKDF (reference sequence). The CDR3 contains 17 residues. In DNA, the CDR3 is TGTGCCACCAGGCCCGGGACTAGCGGGATCCAAGCCGGGGAGCTGTTTTTT. It yields the protein CATRPGTSGIQAGELFF.

This rearrangement joins TRBV4-1 to TRBJ2-3; tentatively, D is TRBD2 (6 bases). Germline V lookup: CDR1 MGHRA, CDR2 YSYEKL. This CDR3 is 21 amino acids long. V was trimmed by 1 base and J by 4 bases, leaving 30 bases between them. The CDR3 DNA sequence: TGCGCCAGCAGCCAAGTTCTAAGATGGGGGATGGCGGGAAACCCCCCAGATACGCAGTATTTT. Its protein is CASSQVLRWGMAGNPPDTQYF.

This clone was seen just once. The chain combines TRBV27 with TRBJ2-7, with D possibly being TRBD2 (6 bases). The V gene's germline CDR1 is MNHEY and CDR2 SMNVEV (reference sequence). This CDR3 is built from 15 residues. The V end lost 3 bases, the J end lost 4 bases, and 16 bases lay between the germline ends. CDR3 DNA sequence: TGTGCCAGCAGTTTTGGAGGGAGTAGCTTTTACGAGCAGTACTTC. Its protein is CASSFGGSSFYEQYF.

In this sample, this clone turned up once. The chain has TRBV10-1 and TRBJ2-5; 8 bases map to TRBD2. The CDR3 sequence is 13 residues long. CDR1 is WNHNN and CDR2 is SYGVQD in the germline V gene (reference sequence). Losses at the gene ends were 4 bases for V and 4 bases for J; bases not matched to a gene: 2. The CDR3 sequence is CASSGGRRETQYF. The CDR3 DNA reads as TGCGCCAGCAGTGGCGGGAGGAGAGAGACCCAGTACTTC.

The V call is TRBV7-3, the J call TRBJ2-7; D is undetermined. V dropped 3 bases and J dropped 0 bases, with 6 bases sitting between them. CDR1 is SGHTA and CDR2 is FQGTGA in the germline V gene. The CDR3 is made up of 13 amino acids. The CDR3 nucleotides are TGTGCCAGCAGCTTGTATGACTCCTACGAGCAGTACTTC. Protein: CASSLYDSYEQYF.

CDR3 DNA sequence: TGTGCCAGCAGCTTCTCGGACCAGTACGAGCAGTACTTC. This sequence encodes CASSFSDQYEQYF. The chain links TRBV13 to TRBJ2-7; D is unresolved. The germline CDR1 and CDR2 sequences are PRHDT and FYEKMQ (reference sequence). The CDR3 has 13 amino acids. Trimming stripped 3 bases from V and 4 bases from J, with 10 bases between.

This chain connects TRBV27 to TRBJ2-7; 9 bases match TRBD2. The trim removed 10 bases at V and 6 bases at J, leaving 13 bases unmatched. Looked up from germline, CDR1 is MNHEY and CDR2 is SMNVEV (reference sequence). CDR3 length: 14 amino acids. Here the CDR3 reads CANGYSGSPGEQYF. In DNA form, the CDR3 reads TGTGCCAACGGATATAGCGGGAGCCCTGGCGAGCAGTACTTC.

The chain couples TRBV28 to TRBJ1-2; D uncertain. V was shortened by 3 bases and J by 2 bases, with 10 bases between the two germline ends. Germline loops: CDR1 MDHEN, CDR2 SYDVKM. CDR3 length: 14 amino acids. CDR3 nucleotides: TGTGCCAGCAGTTTTAGTACGGGAAACTATGGCTACACCTTC. Translation gives CASSFSTGNYGYTF.

The chain employs TRBV6-1 and TRBJ1-2; tentatively, D is TRBD1 (6 bases). The length of the CDR3 is 15 residues. V lost 3 bases, J lost 4 bases, and 15 bases lay in between. Germline CDR1 is MNHNS and CDR2 is SASEGT. The CDR3 loop is CASSDTPTGLYGYTF. For the CDR3, the DNA is TGTGCCAGCAGTGACACACCGACAGGTCTCTATGGCTACACCTTC.

This chain uses TRBV6-1 with TRBJ1-2; tentative D call: TRBD1 (6 bases). CDR1 MNHNS and CDR2 SASEGT come from the germline V gene. This CDR3 region has 16 residues. Deletions cut 3 bases from V and 5 bases from J, with 19 bases between. The CDR3 DNA follows: TGTGCCAGCAGTGAGCTATCTCCGGGACAAAGATATGGCTACACCTTC. Its protein product is CASSELSPGQRYGYTF.

The rearrangement joins TRBV7-6 to TRBJ2-2; maybe TRBD2 (5 bases). The CDR3 contains 14 residues. V was clipped by 4 bases and J by 4 bases, with 10 bases between them. Germline V gives CDR1 SGHVS, CDR2 FNYEAQ. For the CDR3, the DNA is TGTGCCAGCAGCTCAGTAGGAGGCACCGGGGAGCTGTTTTTT. Encoded protein: CASSSVGGTGELFF.

The chain combines TRBV6-6 with TRBJ2-7, with a weak D call TRBD1 (5 bases). Trimming pared 2 bases from V and 2 bases from J, leaving 7 bases between. This CDR3 is 13 amino acids long. Germline loops: CDR1 MNHNY, CDR2 SVGAGI (reference sequence). The CDR3 region has the DNA TGTGCCAGCAGTTACGGCAGGGCCTACGAGCAGTACTTC. Its translation is CASSYGRAYEQYF.

The genes are TRBV2 and TRBJ2-1; 7 bases map to TRBD1. CDR1 and CDR2 (germline): SNHLY, FYNNEI. Unmatched junction bases numbered 2, after V lost 4 bases and J lost 5 bases. The CDR3 spans 13 residues. In nucleotides, the CDR3 is TGTGCCAGCAGTGGAGACAGGGACAATGAGCAGTTCTTC. Its protein is CASSGDRDNEQFF.